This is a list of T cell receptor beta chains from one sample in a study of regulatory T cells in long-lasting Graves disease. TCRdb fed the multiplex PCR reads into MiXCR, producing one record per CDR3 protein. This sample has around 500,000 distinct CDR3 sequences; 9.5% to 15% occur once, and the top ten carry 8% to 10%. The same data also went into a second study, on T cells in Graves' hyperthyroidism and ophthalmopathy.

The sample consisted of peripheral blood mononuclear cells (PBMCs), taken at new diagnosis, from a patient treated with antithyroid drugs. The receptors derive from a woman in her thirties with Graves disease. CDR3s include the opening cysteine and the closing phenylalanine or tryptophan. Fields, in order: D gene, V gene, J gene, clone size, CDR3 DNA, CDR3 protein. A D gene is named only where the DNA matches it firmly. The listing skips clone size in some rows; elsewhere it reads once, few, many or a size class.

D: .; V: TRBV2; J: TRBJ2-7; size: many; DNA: TGTGCCAACAAGAATACAACTTACGAGCAGTACTTC; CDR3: CANKNTTYEQYF
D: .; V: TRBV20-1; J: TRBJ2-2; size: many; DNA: TGCAGTGCCGTCAGGGGCATCGGGGAGCTGTTTTTT; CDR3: CSAVRGIGELFF
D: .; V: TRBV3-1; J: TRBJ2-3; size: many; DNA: TGTGCCAGCAGCCAGTCCTACGCCGATACGCAGTATTTT; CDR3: CASSQSYADTQYF
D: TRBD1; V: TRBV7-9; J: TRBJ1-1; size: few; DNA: TGTGCCAGCAGCTCTTACAGGGGACTGCGAGTTAGCCACACTGAAGCTTTCTTT; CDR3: CASSSYRGLRVSHTEAFF
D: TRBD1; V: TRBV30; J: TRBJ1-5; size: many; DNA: TGTGCCTGGAGTCAACAGGGGTTACATCAGCCCCAGCATTTT; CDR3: CAWSQQGLHQPQHF
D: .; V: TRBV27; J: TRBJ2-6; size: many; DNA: TGTGCCAGCAGTTTATCATTGGCCAAATTGAGCGGTCGCTACTCTGGGGCCAACGTCCTGACTTTC; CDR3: CASSLSLAKLSGRYSGANVLTF
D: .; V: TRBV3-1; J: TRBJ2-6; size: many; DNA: TGTGCCAGCAGCTCCGTGGCAGGGGCGACTGGGGCCAACGTCCTGACTTTC; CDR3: CASSSVAGATGANVLTF
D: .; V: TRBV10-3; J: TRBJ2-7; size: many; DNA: TGTGCCATCAGCCCCCTGATGGACTACGAGCAGTACTTC; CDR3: CAISPLMDYEQYF
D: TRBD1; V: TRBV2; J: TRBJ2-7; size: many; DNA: TGTGCCAGCAGTGAAGCGCTTCTGGGACAGAGACTGTACGAGCAGTACTTC; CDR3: CASSEALLGQRLYEQYF
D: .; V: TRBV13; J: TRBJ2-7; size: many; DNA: TGTGCCAGCAGCTTAGGCACGGCCGAGCAGTACTTC; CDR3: CASSLGTAEQYF
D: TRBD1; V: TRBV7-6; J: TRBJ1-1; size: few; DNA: TGTGCCAGCAGCTTAGAGTGGATGACAGGGGCGAACACTGAAGCTTTCTTT; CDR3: CASSLEWMTGANTEAFF
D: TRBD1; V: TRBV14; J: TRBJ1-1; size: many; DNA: TGTGCCAGCAGCCAAGATTTAGGGGGCCACCCTATGAACACTGAAGCTTTCTTT; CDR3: CASSQDLGGHPMNTEAFF
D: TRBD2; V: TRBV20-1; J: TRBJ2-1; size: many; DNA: TGCAGTGCCTACCAACCCGGACTAGCGGGAGTCCATGAGCAGTTCTTC; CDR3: CSAYQPGLAGVHEQFF
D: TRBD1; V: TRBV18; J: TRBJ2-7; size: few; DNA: TGTGCCAGCTCACAAGGACAGGGTGGCGCCTACGAGCAGTACTTC; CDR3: CASSQGQGGAYEQYF
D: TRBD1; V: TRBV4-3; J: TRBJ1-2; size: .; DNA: TGCGCCAGCAGCCAAGGGGACAGGGTTGGCGGCTACACCTTC; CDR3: CASSQGDRVGGYTF
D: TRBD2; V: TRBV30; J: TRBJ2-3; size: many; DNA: TGTGCCTGGGCTCCTAGCGGGCTTATCATCAGAACAGATACGCAGTATTTT; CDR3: CAWAPSGLIIRTDTQYF
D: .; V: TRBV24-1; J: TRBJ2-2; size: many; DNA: TGTGCCACCAGTGATTTGTCGGTCGGGGGCCCCGGGGAGCTGTTTTTT; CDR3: CATSDLSVGGPGELFF
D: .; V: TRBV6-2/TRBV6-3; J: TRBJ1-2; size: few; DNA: TGTGCCAGCAGGCCGACAGCCTCCAACTATGGCTACACCTTC; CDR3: CASRPTASNYGYTF
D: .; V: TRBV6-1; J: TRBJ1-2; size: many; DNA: TGTGCCAGCAATTCCCGGACACCTCTGGGTTATGGCTACACCTTC; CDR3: CASNSRTPLGYGYTF
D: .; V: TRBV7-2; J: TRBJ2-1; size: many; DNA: TGTGCCAGCTCTGGCCTGGATTCCTACAATGAGCAGTTCTTC; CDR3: CASSGLDSYNEQFF
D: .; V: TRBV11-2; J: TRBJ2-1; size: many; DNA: TGTGCCAGCAGCTTATTTACGGGAATGAGTAATGAGCAGTTCTTC; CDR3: CASSLFTGMSNEQFF
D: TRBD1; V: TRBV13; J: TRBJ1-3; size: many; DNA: TGTGCCAGCAGCTTTGTGACAGGGGATTCCGGAAACACCATATATTTT; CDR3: CASSFVTGDSGNTIYF
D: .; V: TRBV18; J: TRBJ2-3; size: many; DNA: TGTGCCAGCTCACCACCGGGACTAGATACGCAGTATTTT; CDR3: CASSPPGLDTQYF
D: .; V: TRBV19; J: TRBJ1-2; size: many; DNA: TGTGCCAGTAGTATAAGGGGCTCTAACTATGGCTACACCTTC; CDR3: CASSIRGSNYGYTF
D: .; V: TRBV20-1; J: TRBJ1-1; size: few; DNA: TGCAGTGCCCCTCCGCGGAACACTGAAGCTTTCTTT; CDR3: CSAPPRNTEAFF
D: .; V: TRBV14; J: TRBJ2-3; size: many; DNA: TGTGCCAGCAGCCAACTCCGCGGAGCAGGCACAGATACGCAGTATTTT; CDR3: CASSQLRGAGTDTQYF
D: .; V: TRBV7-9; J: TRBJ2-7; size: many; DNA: TGTGCCAGCAGCTTAGGTGGGACCAACCCTCGGGAGCAGTACTTC; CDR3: CASSLGGTNPREQYF
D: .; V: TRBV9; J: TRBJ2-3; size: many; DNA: TGTGCCAGCAGCGTAGGTGGTCAGGGGGATACGCAGTATTTT; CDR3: CASSVGGQGDTQYF
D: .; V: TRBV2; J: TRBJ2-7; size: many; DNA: TGTGCCAGCAGTGAAGCAGGCTTTGCCTACGAGCAGTACTTC; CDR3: CASSEAGFAYEQYF
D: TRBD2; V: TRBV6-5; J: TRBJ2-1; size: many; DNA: TGTGCCAGCAGTTACGGGACTAGCCGGGGAAATGAGCAGTTCTTC; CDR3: CASSYGTSRGNEQFF
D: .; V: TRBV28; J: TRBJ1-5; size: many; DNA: TGTGCCAGCATAGAAGGCCCCTATAGCAATCAGCCCCAGCATTTT; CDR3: CASIEGPYSNQPQHF
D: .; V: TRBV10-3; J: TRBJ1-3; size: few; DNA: TGTGCCATCGCTGAAGGGGGATACTCTGGAAACACCATATATTTT; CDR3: CAIAEGGYSGNTIYF
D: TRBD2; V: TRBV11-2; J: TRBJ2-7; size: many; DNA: TGTGCCAGCAGCTTAGAGGCTCGTCGGGGACTACCTTACGAGCAGTACTTC; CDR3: CASSLEARRGLPYEQYF
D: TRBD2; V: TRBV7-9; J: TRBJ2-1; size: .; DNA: TGTGCCAGCAGCCGCGACGGGGGGGGGTCCTACTACAATGAGCAGTTCTTC; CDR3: CASSRDGGGSYYNEQFF
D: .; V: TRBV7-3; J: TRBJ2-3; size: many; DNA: TGTGCCAGCAGCTTAAGGGGCCGGAGTCTCACAGATACGCAGTATTTT; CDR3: CASSLRGRSLTDTQYF